This T cell receptor beta chain is from a study of vaccination and CD4 T cells after COVID-19. Study-wide background: Convalescent individuals exhibited SARS-CoV-2 positivity on nasal swab PCR, with several mild and one severe presentation. The study drew post-COVID samples a median around 100 days after diagnosis (range 35 to 161).

Scientists ran DNA taken from cultured CD4+ T cells through the Oncomine TCR Beta short-read assay for sequencing. TCRdb called the PCR reads again in MiXCR, with one record for every CDR3 protein. The table records 15,000 to 20,000 distinct CDR3 sequences, roughly two fifths of them present only once. Per the germline V gene, CDR1 is LGHDT and CDR2 is YNNKEL (reference sequence). The CDR3 sequence is 13 residues long. V gave up 0 bases and J gave up 4 bases, with 6 bases separating them. Documented treatment: approximately 9-day PBMC culture with coronavirus spike peptide pools or control peptides (ViraFEST assay). US Alpha, Beta and Delta variants postdated the positive PCR dates, which ran from March to December 2020. Cultures used 2 million or so PBMCs per well, about 10 IU/ml IL-2 and approximately 10 ug/ml peptides. As for this clonotype: Its antigen remains unknown.

Sample: CD4+ T cells from blood, cultured in vitro. This rearrangement joins TRBV3-1 to TRBJ1-2; D is unresolved. The sequence derives from a human donor who had recovered from COVID-19. CDR3 protein: CASSQDPVYGYTF. In DNA, the CDR3 is TGTGCCAGCAGCCAAGACCCAGTCTATGGCTACACCTTC.